This T cell receptor beta chain was sequenced during a study of blood T cell repertoires in COVID-19. Turning to the study itself: Collection of acute and convalescent COVID-19 samples took place in the United States, Italy and Spain. The cDNA or gDNA used as material had been derived from T cells, B-cell-depleted T cells, or PBMCs.

The CDR3 runs 13 residues. Trimming cost V 2 bases and J 7 bases; bases outside gene matches: 5. CDR1 and CDR2 from the germline V gene are SGHKS and YYEKEE (reference sequence). Source study methods: Reference gene primer amplification gave estimated nucleated cell counts. TCRdb keeps only in-frame clones here, not all; method: immunoSEQ multiplex PCR. V, J and clone size are taken as reported in that table, and D and trimming were inferred from the DNA itself. The table includes about 160,000 clones, about 80% detected once. The TCR sequence derives from a woman older than 75 with acute or convalescent COVID-19. Sample: peripheral blood. This chain joins TRBV5-5 and TRBJ1-1; TRBD1 aligns across 7 bases. This CDR3 is CASSLYRGYEAFF. CDR3 nucleotide sequence: TGTGCCAGCAGCTTATACAGGGGTTATGAAGCTTTCTTT.